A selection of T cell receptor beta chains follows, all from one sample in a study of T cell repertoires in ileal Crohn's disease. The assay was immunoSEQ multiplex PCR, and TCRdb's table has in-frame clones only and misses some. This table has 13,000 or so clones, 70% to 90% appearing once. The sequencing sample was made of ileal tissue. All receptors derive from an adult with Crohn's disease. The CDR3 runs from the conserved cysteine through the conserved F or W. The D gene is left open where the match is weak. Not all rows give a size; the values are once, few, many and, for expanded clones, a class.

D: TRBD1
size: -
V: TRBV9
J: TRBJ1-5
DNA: TGTGCCAGCAGCGTAGGGGACAGGCCCCAGCATTTT
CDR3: CASSVGDRPQHF

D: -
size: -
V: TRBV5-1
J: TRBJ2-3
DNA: TGCGCCAGCAGCTGGACAGTCTTGATCACAGATACGCAGTATTTT
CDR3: CASSWTVLITDTQYF

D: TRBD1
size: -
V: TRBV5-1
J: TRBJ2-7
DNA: TGCGCCAGCAGCTTGCCGACAGGGACCTACGAGCAGTACTTC
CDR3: CASSLPTGTYEQYF

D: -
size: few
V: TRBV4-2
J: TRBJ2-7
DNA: TGTGCCAGCAGCCAAGAAGAGGGAGAGCAGACGCAGTACTTC
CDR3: CASSQEEGEQTQYF

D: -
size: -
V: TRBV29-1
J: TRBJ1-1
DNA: TGCAGCGCCCAGAGACAGGAGAACACTGAAGCTTTCTTT
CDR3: CSAQRQENTEAFF

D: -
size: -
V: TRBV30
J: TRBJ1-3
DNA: TGTGCCTGGAGTGTACTGGCTGGAAACACCATATATTTT
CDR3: CAWSVLAGNTIYF

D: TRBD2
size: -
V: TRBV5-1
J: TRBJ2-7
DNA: TGCGCCAGCAGCTTGGGGACTAGCGGGAGCTCCTACGAGCAGTACTTC
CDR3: CASSLGTSGSSYEQYF

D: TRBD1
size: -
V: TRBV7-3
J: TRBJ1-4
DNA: TGTGCCAGCAGCCCACGAACGACAGGGATTAATGAAAAACTGTTTTTT
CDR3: CASSPRTTGINEKLFF

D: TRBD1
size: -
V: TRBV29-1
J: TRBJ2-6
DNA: TGCAGCGTTGACGACAGGGCTGGGGCCAACGTCCTGACTTTC
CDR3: CSVDDRAGANVLTF

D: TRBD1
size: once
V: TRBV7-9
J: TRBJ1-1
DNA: TGTGCCAGCACCGGACAGGGGGTTACTGAAGCTTTCTTT
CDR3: CASTGQGVTEAFF

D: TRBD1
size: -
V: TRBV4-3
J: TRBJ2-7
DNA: TGCGCCAGCAGCCCGGCTCGACAGGGACGTTCCTCCTACGAGCAGTACTTC
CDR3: CASSPARQGRSSYEQYF

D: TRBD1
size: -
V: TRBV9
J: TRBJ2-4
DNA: TGTGCCAGCAGTGATCGACAGGGGGACAAAAACATTCAGTACTTC
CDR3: CASSDRQGDKNIQYF

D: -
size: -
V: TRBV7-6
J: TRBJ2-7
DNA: TGTGCCAGCAGACGTACAGGGACCTCCTACGAGCAGTACTTC
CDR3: CASRRTGTSYEQYF

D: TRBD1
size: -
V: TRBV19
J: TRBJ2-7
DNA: TGTGCCAGTAGTAGGACAGGGGATAAGGACAACGAGCAGTACTTC
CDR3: CASSRTGDKDNEQYF

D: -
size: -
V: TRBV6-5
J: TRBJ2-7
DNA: TGTGCCAGCAGTTACAGGGGGGGAGGGCCCTACGAGCAGTACTTC
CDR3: CASSYRGGGPYEQYF

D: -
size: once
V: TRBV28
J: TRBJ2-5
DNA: TGTGCCAGCAGTCCTCGGAGCAAATTACAAGAGACCCAGTACTTC
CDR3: CASSPRSKLQETQYF

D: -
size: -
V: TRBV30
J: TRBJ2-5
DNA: TGTGCCTGGAAGTCCAGGGCCCATGAGACCCAGTACTTC
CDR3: CAWKSRAHETQYF

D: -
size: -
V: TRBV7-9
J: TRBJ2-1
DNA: TGTGCCAGCAACCTGGGGGGGGCCGCGGATGAGCAGTTCTTC
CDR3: CASNLGGAADEQFF

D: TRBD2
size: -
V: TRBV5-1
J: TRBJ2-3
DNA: TGCGCCAGCAGCGCGGGATCTAGCGGGGGTTCGGATACGCAGTATTTT
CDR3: CASSAGSSGGSDTQYF

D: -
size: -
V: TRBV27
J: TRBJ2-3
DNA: TGTGCCAGCAGTTTACGTCCGTCGGATACGCAGTATTTT
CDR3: CASSLRPSDTQYF

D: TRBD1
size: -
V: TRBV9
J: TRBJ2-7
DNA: TGTGCCAGCAGCGTAGGACAGGGAAAGGCCTACGAGCAGTACTTC
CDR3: CASSVGQGKAYEQYF

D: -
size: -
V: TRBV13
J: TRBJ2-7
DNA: TGTGCCAGCAGCATACGGGGGACCTCCTACGAGCAGTACTTC
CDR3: CASSIRGTSYEQYF

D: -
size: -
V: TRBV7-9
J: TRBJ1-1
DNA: TGTGCCAGCAGCGTTTATGCGCAGAACACTGAAGCTTTCTTT
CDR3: CASSVYAQNTEAFF

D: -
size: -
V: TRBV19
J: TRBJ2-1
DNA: TGTGCCAGTAGTATTCGCGGGGGCCCAGGGAATGAGCAGTTCTTC
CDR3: CASSIRGGPGNEQFF

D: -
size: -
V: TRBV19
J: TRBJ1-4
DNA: TGTGCCAGTAGTATAGGGATAGGGGCACTTAATGAAAAACTGTTTTTT
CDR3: CASSIGIGALNEKLFF

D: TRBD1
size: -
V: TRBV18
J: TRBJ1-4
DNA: TGTGCCAGCTCACCACCCGTCACAGGGGCTTCATATTGGGAAAAACTGTTTTTT
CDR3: CASSPPVTGASYWEKLFF

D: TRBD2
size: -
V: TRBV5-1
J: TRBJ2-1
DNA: TGCGCCAGCAGCTTGGCCCCCGGGACTAGCAGCTACAATGAGCAGTTCTTC
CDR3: CASSLAPGTSSYNEQFF

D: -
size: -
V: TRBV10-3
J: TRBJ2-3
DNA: TGTGCCATCAGGGAGACAGGCACAGATACGCAGTATTTT
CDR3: CAIRETGTDTQYF

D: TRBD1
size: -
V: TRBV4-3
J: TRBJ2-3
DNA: TGCGCCAGCAGCCAAGAGGGACAGTCTAGCACAGATACGCAGTATTTT
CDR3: CASSQEGQSSTDTQYF

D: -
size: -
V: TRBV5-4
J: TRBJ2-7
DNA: TGTGCCAGCAGCTTGGAGGGGACTCGCTACGAGCAGTACTTC
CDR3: CASSLEGTRYEQYF

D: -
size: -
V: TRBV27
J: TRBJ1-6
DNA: TGTGCCAGCAGTTTATCAGGGGATTCACCCCTCCACTTT
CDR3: CASSLSGDSPLHF

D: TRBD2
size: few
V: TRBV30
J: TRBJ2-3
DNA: TGTGCCTGGACCCTGAGCGGGGGGACAGATACGCAGTATTTT
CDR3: CAWTLSGGTDTQYF

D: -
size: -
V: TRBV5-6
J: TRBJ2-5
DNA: TGTGCCAGCAGCTCAACCGGGACACAAGAGACCCAGTACTTC
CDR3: CASSSTGTQETQYF

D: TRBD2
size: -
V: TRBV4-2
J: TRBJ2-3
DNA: TGTGCCAGCAGCCAAGATCAAACTAGCGGGTCCGGAGATACGCAGTATTTT
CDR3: CASSQDQTSGSGDTQYF

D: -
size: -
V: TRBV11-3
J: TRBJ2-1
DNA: TGTGCCAGCAGTCCCAGGACAGAGGGTGGGCAGTTCTTC
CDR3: CASSPRTEGGQFF

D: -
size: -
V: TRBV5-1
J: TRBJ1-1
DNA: TGCGCCAGCAGCAACACCATGAACACTGAAGCTTTCTTT
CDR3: CASSNTMNTEAFF

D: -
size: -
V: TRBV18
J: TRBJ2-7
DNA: TGTGCCAGCTCACCACAGGGCGAGGGCGAGCAGTACTTC
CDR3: CASSPQGEGEQYF

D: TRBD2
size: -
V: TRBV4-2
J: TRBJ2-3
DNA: TGTGCCAGCAGCCAAGAACTAGCGGGAGTCACAGATACGCAGTATTTT
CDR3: CASSQELAGVTDTQYF

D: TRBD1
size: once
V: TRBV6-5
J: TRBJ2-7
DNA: TGTGCCAGCAGTTTATCGGGACAGGGAATGCACGAGCAGTACTTC
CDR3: CASSLSGQGMHEQYF

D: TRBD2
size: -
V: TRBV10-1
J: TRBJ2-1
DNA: TGCGCCAGCAGTGCAACTCGGCGGGGGGGCGACAATGAGCAGTTCTTC
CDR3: CASSATRRGGDNEQFF

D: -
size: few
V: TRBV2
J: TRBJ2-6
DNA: TGTGCCAGCAGACGACAGGAATCTCGCTCTGGGGCCAACGTCCTGACTTTC
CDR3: CASRRQESRSGANVLTF

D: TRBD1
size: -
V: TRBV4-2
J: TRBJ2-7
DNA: TGTGCCAGCAGCCAAGACTGGACAGGGGCCTACGAGCAGTACTTC
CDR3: CASSQDWTGAYEQYF

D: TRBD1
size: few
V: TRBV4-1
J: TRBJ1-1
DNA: TGCGCCAGCAGCCAAGAGAGGGACAGGGGTAGGAAGAACACTGAAGCTTTCTTT
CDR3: CASSQERDRGRKNTEAFF

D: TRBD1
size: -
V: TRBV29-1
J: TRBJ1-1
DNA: TGCAGCGTCTCACAGGGGATGAACACTGAAGCTTTCTTT
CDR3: CSVSQGMNTEAFF

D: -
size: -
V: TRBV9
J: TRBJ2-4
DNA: TGTGCCAGCAGCGCGAGGTCTACCAAAAACATTCAGTACTTC
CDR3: CASSARSTKNIQYF

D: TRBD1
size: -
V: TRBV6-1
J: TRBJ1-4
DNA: TGTGCCAGCAGTGCCCGGAGGACAGGGGCGGGTGAAAAACTGTTTTTT
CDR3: CASSARRTGAGEKLFF

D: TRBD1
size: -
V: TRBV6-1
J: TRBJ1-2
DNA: TGTGCCAGCAGGGATGGGACAGTCAACTATGGCTACACCTTC
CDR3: CASRDGTVNYGYTF

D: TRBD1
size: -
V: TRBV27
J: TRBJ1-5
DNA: TGTGCCAGCAGTCCAGACAGGGTCCGTGGCAATCAGCCCCAGCATTTT
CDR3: CASSPDRVRGNQPQHF

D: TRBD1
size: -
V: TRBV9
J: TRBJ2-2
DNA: TGTGCCAGCAGCGTAGTTGGACAGGGGCGAACCGGGGAGCTGTTTTTT
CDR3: CASSVVGQGRTGELFF

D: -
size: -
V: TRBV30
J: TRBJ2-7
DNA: TGTGCCTGGAGTGTAGGCCAGGCCGAGCAGTACTTC
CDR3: CAWSVGQAEQYF

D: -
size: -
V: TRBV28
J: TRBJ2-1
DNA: TGTGCCAGCAGCAGACTTAGCGGAGGCTCCTACAATGAGCAGTTCTTC
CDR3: CASSRLSGGSYNEQFF

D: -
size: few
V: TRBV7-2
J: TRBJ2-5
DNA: TGTGCCAGCAGCTTATCCCAGGAAGAGACCCAGTACTTC
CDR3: CASSLSQEETQYF

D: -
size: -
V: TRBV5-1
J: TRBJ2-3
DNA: TGCGCCAGCAGCGAACAGGGAAATACGCAGTATTTT
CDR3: CASSEQGNTQYF

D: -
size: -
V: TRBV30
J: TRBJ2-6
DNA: TGTGCCTGGACGAGCGGTTCTGGGGCCAACGTCCTGACTTTC
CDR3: CAWTSGSGANVLTF

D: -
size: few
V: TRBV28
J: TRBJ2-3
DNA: TGTGCCAGCAGTTTAATTAGCAGACTTAGCACAGATACGCAGTATTTT
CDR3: CASSLISRLSTDTQYF

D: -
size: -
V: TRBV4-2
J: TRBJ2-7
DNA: TGTGCCAGCAGCCAAGAGCGGGCCTTCTACGAGCAGTACTTC
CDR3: CASSQERAFYEQYF

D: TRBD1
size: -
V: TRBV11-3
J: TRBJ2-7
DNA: TGTGCCAGCAGCCCCCGGACAGGGGATGGCGAGCAGTACTTC
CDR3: CASSPRTGDGEQYF

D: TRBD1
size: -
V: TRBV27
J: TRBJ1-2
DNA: TGTGCCAGCAGTCTATCTTACCGGGACAGCTATGGCTACACCTTC
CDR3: CASSLSYRDSYGYTF